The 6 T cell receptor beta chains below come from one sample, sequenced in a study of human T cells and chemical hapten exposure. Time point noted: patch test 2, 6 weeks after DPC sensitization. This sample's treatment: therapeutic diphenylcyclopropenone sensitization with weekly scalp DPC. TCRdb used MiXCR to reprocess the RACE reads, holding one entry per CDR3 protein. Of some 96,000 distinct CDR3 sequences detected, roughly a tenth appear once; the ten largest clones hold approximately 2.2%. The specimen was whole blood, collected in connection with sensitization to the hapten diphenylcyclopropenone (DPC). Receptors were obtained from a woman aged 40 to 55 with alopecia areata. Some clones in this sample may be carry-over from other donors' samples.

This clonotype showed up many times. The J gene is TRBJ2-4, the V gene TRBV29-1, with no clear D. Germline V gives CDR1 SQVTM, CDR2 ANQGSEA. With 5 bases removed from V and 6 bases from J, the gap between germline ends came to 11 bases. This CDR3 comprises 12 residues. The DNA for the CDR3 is TGCAGCGTTTTGGCGGCCCGAAACATTCAGTACTTC. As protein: CSVLAARNIQYF. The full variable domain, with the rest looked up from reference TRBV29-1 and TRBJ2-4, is SAVISQKPSRDICQRGTSLTIQCQVDSQVTMMFWYRQQPGQSLTLIATANQGSEATYESGFVIDKFPISRPNLTFSTLTVSNMSPEDSSIYLCSVLAARNIQYFGAGTRLSVL.

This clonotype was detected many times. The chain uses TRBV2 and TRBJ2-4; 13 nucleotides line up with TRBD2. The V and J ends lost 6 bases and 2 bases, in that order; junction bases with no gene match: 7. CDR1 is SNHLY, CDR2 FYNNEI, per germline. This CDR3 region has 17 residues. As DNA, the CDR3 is TGTGCCAGCAGGCCACTGGGACTAGCGGGGACCAAAAACATTCAGTACTTC. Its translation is CASRPLGLAGTKNIQYF.

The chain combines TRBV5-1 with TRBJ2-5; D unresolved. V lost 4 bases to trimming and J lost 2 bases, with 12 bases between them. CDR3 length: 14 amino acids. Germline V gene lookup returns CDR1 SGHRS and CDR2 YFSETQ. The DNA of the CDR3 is TGCGCCAGCAGCACCGGACGGGTACAAGAGACCCAGTACTTC. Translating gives CASSTGRVQETQYF.

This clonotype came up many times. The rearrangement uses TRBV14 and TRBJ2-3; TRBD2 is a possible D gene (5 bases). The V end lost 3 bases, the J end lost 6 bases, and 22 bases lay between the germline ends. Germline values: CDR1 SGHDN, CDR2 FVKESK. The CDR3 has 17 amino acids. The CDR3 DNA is TGTGCCAGCAGCCAGCGCCCCAGCGGCCTGGTCACTGATACGCAGTATTTT. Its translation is CASSQRPSGLVTDTQYF. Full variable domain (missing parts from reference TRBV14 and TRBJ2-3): EAGVTQFPSHSVIEKGQTVTLRCDPISGHDNLYWYRRVMGKEIKFLLHFVKESKQDESGMPNNRFLAERTGGTYSTLKVQPAELEDSGVYFCASSQRPSGLVTDTQYFGPGTRLTVL.

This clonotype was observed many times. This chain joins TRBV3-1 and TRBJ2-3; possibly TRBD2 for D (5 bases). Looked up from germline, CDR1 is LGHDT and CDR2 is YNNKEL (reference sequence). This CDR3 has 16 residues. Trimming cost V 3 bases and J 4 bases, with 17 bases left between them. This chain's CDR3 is CASSQYGKSGADTQYF. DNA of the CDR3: TGTGCCAGCAGCCAGTACGGGAAGAGTGGCGCAGATACGCAGTATTTT.

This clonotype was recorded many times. CDR3 in DNA: TGCAGCGTTGAAGATCGCCAGGGAACAGATACGCAGTATTTT. Translation: CSVEDRQGTDTQYF. V usage is TRBV29-1 and J usage is TRBJ2-3; possible D gene TRBD1, 5 bases. V lost 0 bases and J 3 bases, leaving 10 bases between the germline ends. The CDR3 has 14 residues. Germline values: CDR1 SQVTM, CDR2 ANQGSEA.